The rows below give T cell receptor beta chains drawn from one sample of a study of shared clonotypes between healthy human individuals. This table comes from immunoSEQ multiplex PCR, and its TCRdb copy is limited to in-frame clones, with some not included. The sample lists 1.5 million to 1.9 million clones, 95% to 99% seen once, with about 0.45% in the top ten. The specimen was naive CD4+ T cells sorted from blood. These TCRs come from a man aged 25 to 40 in good health. Each CDR3 is given with its conserved first and last residue. D genes are given only for firm matches. Rows give clone size only sometimes, using once, few, many, or a class for an expanded clone.

size | D | J | V | DNA | CDR3
. | . | TRBJ1-1 | TRBV5-1 | TGCGCCAGCAGCGTAACATTGAACACTGAAGCTTTCTTT | CASSVTLNTEAFF
. | . | TRBJ2-3 | TRBV5-1 | TGCGCCAGCAGGGAGGATTCTATTAGCACAGATACGCAGTATTTT | CASREDSISTDTQYF
. | . | TRBJ2-7 | TRBV28 | TGTGCCAGCAGTTTAAGCGGCCCGGGATACGAGCAGTACTTC | CASSLSGPGYEQYF
. | TRBD2 | TRBJ2-3 | TRBV9 | TGTGCCAGCAGCGTTTCCCGAGGACTAGCGGGAGGGCCGCGCACAGATACGCAGTATTTT | CASSVSRGLAGGPRTDTQYF
. | TRBD1 | TRBJ1-2 | TRBV7-8 | TGTGCCAGCAGCGAAGACAGGGCGGATGGCTACACCTTC | CASSEDRADGYTF
few | . | TRBJ2-7 | TRBV5-5 | TGTGCCAGCAGCCCTACTACTAGCAGGCCCTCCTACGAGCAGTACTTC | CASSPTTSRPSYEQYF
once | TRBD1 | TRBJ2-1 | TRBV4-1 | TGCGCCAGCAGCCCCAAGGGGGCCAATGAGCAGTTCTTC | CASSPKGANEQFF
. | . | TRBJ2-2 | TRBV7-2 | TGTGCCAGCAGCTCACGGGACAAAAACACCGGGGAGCTGTTTTTT | CASSSRDKNTGELFF
. | . | TRBJ2-5 | TRBV7-2 | TGTGCCAGCAGACAAGACCTAGCGAAGCTCCAAGAGACCCAGTACTTC | CASRQDLAKLQETQYF
. | TRBD1 | TRBJ2-7 | TRBV5-1 | TGCGCCAGCAGCCCCCGGACAGGTGACGAGCAGTACTTC | CASSPRTGDEQYF
. | . | TRBJ1-2 | TRBV27 | TGTGCCAGCCCCAGGACAAACTATGGCTACACCTTC | CASPRTNYGYTF
. | . | TRBJ2-5 | TRBV29-1 | TGCAGCGTGGGGCCGGATGAGACCCAGTACTTC | CSVGPDETQYF
. | TRBD1 | TRBJ2-3 | TRBV4-1 | TGCGCCAGCAGCCAAACAATACAGGGGTCGGCAACTAGCACAGATACGCAGTATTTT | CASSQTIQGSATSTDTQYF
. | . | TRBJ2-3 | TRBV7-3 | TGTGCCAGCAGCCCGGAAGGTCGTCGGGCGCAGTATTTT | CASSPEGRRAQYF
. | . | TRBJ2-5 | TRBV28 | TGTGCCAGCACCCAACCGCAGGGGGGAGAGACCCAGTACTTC | CASTQPQGGETQYF
. | . | TRBJ2-2 | TRBV7-6 | TGTGCCAGCAGCTTAGCAGGATTCGGGCGGGAGCTGTTTTTT | CASSLAGFGRELFF
. | . | TRBJ2-1 | TRBV5-1 | TGCGCCAGCACCCCTTGGGAGGGGGCTTACAATGAGCAGTTCTTC | CASTPWEGAYNEQFF
. | . | TRBJ1-1 | TRBV27 | TGTGCCAGCAGTTTTTTAGGGACGGGGTTGAACACTGAAGCTTTCTTT | CASSFLGTGLNTEAFF
once | TRBD1 | TRBJ2-7 | TRBV5-1 | TGCGCCAGCAGCTCTGGACAGGGAAGGGGCGAGCAGTACTTC | CASSSGQGRGEQYF
. | . | TRBJ1-1 | TRBV18 | TGTGCCAGCTCACCGGTAGGGCCCGCTGAAGCTTTCTTT | CASSPVGPAEAFF
. | . | TRBJ2-3 | TRBV5-1 | TGCGCCAGCAGCCTATCCGGGACTTCAGCAGATACGCAGTATTTT | CASSLSGTSADTQYF
. | . | TRBJ2-2 | TRBV7-3 | TGTGCCAGCAGCCCCCGAATGGGTACCGGGGAGCTGTTTTTT | CASSPRMGTGELFF
. | TRBD2 | TRBJ2-1 | TRBV30 | TGTGCCTGGAGAAGGGCGGGACTAGCGGGAGGGGTAAAGGGAAATGAGCAGTTCTTC | CAWRRAGLAGGVKGNEQFF
. | TRBD1 | TRBJ2-1 | TRBV7-6 | TGTGCCACCGGATGGAAGACAGGGACTGAGCAGTTCTTC | CATGWKTGTEQFF
once | TRBD2 | TRBJ2-7 | TRBV10-3 | TGTGCCATCAGTAATAGCGGGAGAACCTACGAGCAGTACTTC | CAISNSGRTYEQYF
. | . | TRBJ2-5 | TRBV2 | TGTGCCAGCATGGGTGGAAAAGATCAAGAGACCCAGTACTTC | CASMGGKDQETQYF
. | TRBD1 | TRBJ2-7 | TRBV29-1 | TGCAGCGTCTCAGACAGGGGCACATCGGAGCAGTACTTC | CSVSDRGTSEQYF
. | . | TRBJ2-2 | TRBV11-2 | TGTGCCAGCAGCTTAGGGTCGGGACACTTAACCGGGGAGCTGTTTTTT | CASSLGSGHLTGELFF
once | . | TRBJ2-2 | TRBV10-3 | TGTGCCATCAGTGAAAACCGGGATCCCCCCTCCGGGGAGCTGTTTTTT | CAISENRDPPSGELFF
. | TRBD1 | TRBJ2-3 | TRBV5-1 | TGCGCCAGCAGCCCACAGACAGGGGTCACAGATACGCAGTATTTT | CASSPQTGVTDTQYF
. | . | TRBJ2-3 | TRBV6-5 | TGTGCCAGCAGTTACTCCGGGGCAACAGATACGCAGTATTTT | CASSYSGATDTQYF
once | . | TRBJ2-5 | TRBV27 | TGTGCCAGCACTCGGCCCGGGGAGACCCAGTACTTC | CASTRPGETQYF
. | TRBD1 | TRBJ1-1 | TRBV7-9 | TGTGCCAGCAGCCTCTACCAGGGGGACACTGAAGCTTTCTTT | CASSLYQGDTEAFF
. | . | TRBJ2-1 | TRBV2 | TGTGCCAGCGTGCGGGACAGCAATGAGCAGTTCTTC | CASVRDSNEQFF
. | . | TRBJ1-5 | TRBV15 | TGTGCCACCAGAAGCGGTATTGGCAATCAGCCCCAGCATTTT | CATRSGIGNQPQHF
once | . | TRBJ1-1 | TRBV30 | TGTGCCTGGAGCCGTACTGAAGCTTTCTTT | CAWSRTEAFF
. | . | TRBJ2-7 | TRBV7-2 | TGTGCCAGCAGCCGTCCGGGTTACGAGCAGTACTTC | CASSRPGYEQYF
once | . | TRBJ1-1 | TRBV20-1 | TGCAGTGCCAGAATGAACACTGAAGCTTTCTTT | CSARMNTEAFF
. | TRBD2 | TRBJ2-3 | TRBV10-3 | TGTGCCATCAGTGGCACCCTCGGCCTAGCGGGAGCCACAGATACGCAGTATTTT | CAISGTLGLAGATDTQYF